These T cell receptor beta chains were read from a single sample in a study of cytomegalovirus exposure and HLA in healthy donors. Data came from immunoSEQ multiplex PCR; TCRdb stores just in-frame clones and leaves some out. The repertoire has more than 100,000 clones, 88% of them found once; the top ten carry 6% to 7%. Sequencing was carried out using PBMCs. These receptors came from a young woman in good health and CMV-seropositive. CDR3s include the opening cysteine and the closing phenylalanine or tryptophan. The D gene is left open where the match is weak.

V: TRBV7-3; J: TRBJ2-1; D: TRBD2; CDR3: CASSSSGRSYNEQFF
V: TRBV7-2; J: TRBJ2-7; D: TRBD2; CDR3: CASGTRYEQYF
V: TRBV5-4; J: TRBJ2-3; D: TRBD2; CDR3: CASSATSGGSRGRTQYF
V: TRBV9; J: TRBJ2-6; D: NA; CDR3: CASSVSGGFQGASGANVLTF
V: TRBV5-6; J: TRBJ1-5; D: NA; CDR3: CASRLGSYTGNKGQPQHF
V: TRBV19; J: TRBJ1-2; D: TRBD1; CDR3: CASSRGQGAWGYTF
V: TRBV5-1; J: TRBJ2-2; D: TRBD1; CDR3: CASSLFGTGNTGELFF
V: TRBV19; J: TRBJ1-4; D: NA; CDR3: CASSIDPSSATTNEKLFF
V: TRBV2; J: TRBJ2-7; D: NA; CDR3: CASSTASYEQYF
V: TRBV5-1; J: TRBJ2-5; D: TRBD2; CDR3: CASFPGLDGIGTQYF
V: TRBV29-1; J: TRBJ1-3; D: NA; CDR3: CSVARGGNTIYF
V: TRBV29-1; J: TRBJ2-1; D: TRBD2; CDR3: CSVDGTSPGNNEQFF
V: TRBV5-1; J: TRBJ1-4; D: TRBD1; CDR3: CASSQGTGVWEKLFF
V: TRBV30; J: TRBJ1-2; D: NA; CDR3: CAWSVTAYGYTF
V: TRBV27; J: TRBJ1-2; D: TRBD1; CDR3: CASTPRTGASGYTF